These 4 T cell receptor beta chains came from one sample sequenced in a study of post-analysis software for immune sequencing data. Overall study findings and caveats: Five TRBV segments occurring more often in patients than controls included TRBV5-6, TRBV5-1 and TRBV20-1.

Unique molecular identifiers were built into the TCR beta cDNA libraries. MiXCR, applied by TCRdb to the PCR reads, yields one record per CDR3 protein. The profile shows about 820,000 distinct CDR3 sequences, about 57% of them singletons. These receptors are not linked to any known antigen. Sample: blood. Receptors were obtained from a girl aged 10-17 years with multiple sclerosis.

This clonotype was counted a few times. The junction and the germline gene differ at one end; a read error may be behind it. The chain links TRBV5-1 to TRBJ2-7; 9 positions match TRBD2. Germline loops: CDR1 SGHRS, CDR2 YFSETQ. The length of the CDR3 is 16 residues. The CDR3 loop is CASSRGASGEVYEQYF. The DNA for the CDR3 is TGTGCCAGCAGCCGGGGGGCTAGCGGGGAAGTCTACGAGCAGTACTTC.

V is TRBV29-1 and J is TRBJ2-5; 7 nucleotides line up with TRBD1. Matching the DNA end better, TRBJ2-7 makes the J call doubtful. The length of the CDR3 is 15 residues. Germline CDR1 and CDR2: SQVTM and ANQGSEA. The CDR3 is CSVEVTLTGHDEQYF. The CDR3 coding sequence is TGCAGCGTTGAAGTGACCCTGACAGGGCACGACGAGCAGTACTTC.

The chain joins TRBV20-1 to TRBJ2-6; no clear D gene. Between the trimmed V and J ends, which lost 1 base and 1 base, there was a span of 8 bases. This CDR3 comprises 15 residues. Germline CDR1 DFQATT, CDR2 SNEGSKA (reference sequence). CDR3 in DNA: TGCAGTGCTAGAGGGGTACCGTCTGGGGCCAACGTCCTGACTTTC. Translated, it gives CSARGVPSGANVLTF.

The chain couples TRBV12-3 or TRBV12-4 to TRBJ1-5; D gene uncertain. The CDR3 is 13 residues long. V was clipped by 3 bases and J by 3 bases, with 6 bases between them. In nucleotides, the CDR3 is TGTGCCAGCAGTTTTAGGGCCAATCAGCCCCAGCATTTT. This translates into CASSFRANQPQHF.